These T cell receptor beta chains were read from a single sample in a study of blood T cells in healthy people across ages. TCRdb reprocessed the 5' RACE reads with MiXCR, giving one entry per CDR3 protein. This sample has roughly 1,700,000 distinct CDR3 sequences; 28% occur once, and the top ten carry 7% to 9%. Specimen: blood. The receptors derive from a woman in her twenties or thirties in good health. CDR3s leave out the opening cysteine and the closing phenylalanine or tryptophan. Fields, in order: clone size, J gene, V gene, CDR3 protein. Clone size is shown for a subset of rows, as once, few, many or a class of expanded clone.

size: -; J: TRBJ2-5; V: TRBV28; CDR3: ASSLGGSVATQY
size: -; J: TRBJ2-1; V: TRBV20-1; CDR3: RPSGVVSVVNEQF
size: once; J: TRBJ2-7; V: TRBV28; CDR3: ASSPGVWAASYEQY
size: -; J: TRBJ1-2; V: TRBV20-1; CDR3: SANQGYGYT
size: many; J: TRBJ2-7; V: TRBV15; CDR3: ATGQLFMRGSYEQY
size: few; J: TRBJ2-1; V: TRBV20-1; CDR3: SARAAKGRRDVNEQF
size: few; J: TRBJ2-7; V: TRBV20-1; CDR3: SAKRGRGYKQY
size: many; J: TRBJ2-7; V: TRBV28; CDR3: ASSPPSGVGEQY
size: -; J: TRBJ1-5; V: TRBV20-1; CDR3: SAEPGGDQPQH
size: -; J: TRBJ1-2; V: TRBV5-1; CDR3: ASSLEALPGYT
size: once; J: TRBJ1-4; V: TRBV19; CDR3: ASGHRADNEKLF
size: -; J: TRBJ2-1; V: TRBV20-1; CDR3: SSDRNNEQF
size: few; J: TRBJ1-2; V: TRBV10-3; CDR3: ATTRQGGGYT
size: many; J: TRBJ2-7; V: TRBV29-1; CDR3: SVAGSLSSYEQY
size: -; J: TRBJ2-3; V: TRBV7-9; CDR3: ASSLASIPSDTQY
size: -; J: TRBJ2-5; V: TRBV2; CDR3: ASSYLRRRLGLDWRDQY
size: many; J: TRBJ1-1; V: TRBV10-2; CDR3: ASQTGATEAF
size: -; J: TRBJ2-1; V: TRBV3-1; CDR3: ASSLGTRGDSYNEQF
size: -; J: TRBJ1-6; V: TRBV2; CDR3: ASSPSVSSGNSPLH